Sequencing of this T cell receptor (beta chain) was carried out in a study of cytomegalovirus exposure and HLA in healthy donors. Study results and caveats: A few V segments could not be told apart, such as TRBV6-2 and TRBV6-3, and were left out. The study put roughly 160 TCR beta chains on its list as cytomegalovirus-associated.

PCR involved 60 Vbeta and 13 Jbeta primers. Per the original methods: The count from a later analysis was roughly 80 million unique TCR beta chains, around 11 million of them shared. The method was immunoSEQ multiplex PCR; TCRdb's version includes in-frame clones alone and lacks a portion of them. That table furnishes V, J and clone size, whereas the DNA furnished D and trimming. The repertoire holds about 140,000 clones, with around 81% as singletons. To note about this clone: Its matching antigen is unknown.

CDR1 is SGHDN, CDR2 FVKESK, per germline. J was trimmed by 0 bases and V by 3 bases; bases with no gene match: 7. The CDR3 length is 16 residues. The sample taken for sequencing was PBMCs. V is TRBV14 and J is TRBJ2-7, with 8 bases aligning to TRBD1. This TCR was recovered from a man aged 40-55 years in good health and CMV-seropositive. The CDR3 here is CASSQGGTGLSYEQYF. As DNA, the CDR3 is TGTGCCAGCAGCCAGGGCGGGACAGGTCTCTCCTACGAGCAGTACTTC.